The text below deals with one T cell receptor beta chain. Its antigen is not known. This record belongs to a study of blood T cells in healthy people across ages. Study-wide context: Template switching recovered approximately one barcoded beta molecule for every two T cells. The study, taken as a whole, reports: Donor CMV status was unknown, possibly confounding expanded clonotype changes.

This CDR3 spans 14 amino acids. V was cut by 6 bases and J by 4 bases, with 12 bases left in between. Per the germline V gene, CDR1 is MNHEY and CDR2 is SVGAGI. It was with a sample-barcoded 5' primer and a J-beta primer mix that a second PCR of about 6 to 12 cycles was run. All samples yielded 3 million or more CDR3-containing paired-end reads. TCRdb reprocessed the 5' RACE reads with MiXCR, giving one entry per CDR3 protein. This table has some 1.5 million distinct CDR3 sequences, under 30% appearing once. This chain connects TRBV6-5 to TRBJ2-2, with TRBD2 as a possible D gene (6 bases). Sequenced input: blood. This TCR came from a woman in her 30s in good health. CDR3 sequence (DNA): TGTGCCAGCAGACTGACTAGGAGCACCGGGGAGCTGTTTTTT. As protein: CASRLTRSTGELFF.